Listed below are T cell receptor beta chains from one sample, sequenced in a study of read filtering for tumor transcriptome and immune sequencing. TCRdb re-called the reads through MiXCR, storing one row per CDR3 protein. The sample lists about 62,000 distinct CDR3 sequences; roughly 20% were seen once. Sequences were obtained from a population of CD138-negative cells sorted from bone marrow. The receptors here all came from a donor over 35 with multiple myeloma. Both conserved end residues are part of each CDR3. The D gene is left open where the match is weak. Clone size is shown for a subset of rows, as once, few, many or a class of expanded clone.

clone size,D gene,V gene,J gene,CDR3 length,CDR3 DNA,CDR3 protein
-,TRBD1,TRBV10-3,TRBJ2-7,13,TGTGCCATCAGGGGACAGAGCTCCTACGAGCAGTACTTC,CAIRGQSSYEQYF
medium-sized,TRBD1,TRBV11-1,TRBJ2-1,15,TGTGCCAGCAGCTTGGGGGACAGCTCCTACAATGAGCAGTTCTTC,CASSLGDSSYNEQFF
many,TRBD2,TRBV20-1,TRBJ2-1,12,TGCAGTGCTAGAGGGGCGGGGGGGCTGCAGTTCTTC,CSARGAGGLQFF
many,-,TRBV13,TRBJ2-5,13,TGTGCCACCGCCTCGCAGGGGGGGGAGACCCAGTACTTC,CATASQGGETQYF
many,-,TRBV5-1,TRBJ2-1,15,TGCGCCAGCAGCTTGGCCCGAGTAACCTACAATGAGCAGTTCTTC,CASSLARVTYNEQFF
many,-,TRBV28,TRBJ2-7,12,TGTGCCACCCAGGACGGCTCCTACGAGCAGTACTTC,CATQDGSYEQYF
-,TRBD2,TRBV3-1,TRBJ2-1,14,TGTGCCAGCAGCCGGGGGGGATCCTACAATGAGCAGTTCTTC,CASSRGGSYNEQFF
-,-,TRBV9,TRBJ2-5,14,TGTGCCAGCAGCGTGTCGGGGGCGCAAGAGACCCAGTACTTC,CASSVSGAQETQYF
-,-,TRBV11-2,TRBJ1-4,14,TGTGCCAGCAGCTCGGGTCGGACAGTTGAAAAACTGTTTTTT,CASSSGRTVEKLFF
many,-,TRBV28,TRBJ1-2,14,TGTGCCAGCAGTAACAGTTTTACTAACTATGGCTACACCTTC,CASSNSFTNYGYTF
many,-,TRBV6-2/TRBV6-3,TRBJ1-1,13,TGTGCCAGCAGTCTTCGGTGGGTCACTGAAGCTTTCTTT,CASSLRWVTEAFF
many,-,TRBV6-6,TRBJ2-3,14,TGTGCCAGCAGTTACTTAGCGGCCGGGGATACGCAGTATTTT,CASSYLAAGDTQYF
many,TRBD2,TRBV18,TRBJ2-1,15,TGTGCCAGCTCACCACCGGTTAGCGGGTACAATGAGCAGTTCTTC,CASSPPVSGYNEQFF
many,TRBD1,TRBV7-8,TRBJ1-6,15,TGTGCCAGCAGCGTATCCGGGACAGAGAATTCACCCCTCCACTTT,CASSVSGTENSPLHF
many,-,TRBV6-2/TRBV6-3,TRBJ2-3,14,TGTGCCAGCAGTTCTAGTTTCCCAACTGGTACGCAGTATTTT,CASSSSFPTGTQYF
many,-,TRBV6-1,TRBJ2-7,14,TGTGCCAGCAGTAGTTCCGACTGGACCTACGAGCAGTACTTC,CASSSSDWTYEQYF
many,-,TRBV12-3/TRBV12-4,TRBJ2-5,18,TGTGCCAGCACTTCGCCCACGACACAGGGAGCTCCACAAGAGACCCAGTACTTC,CASTSPTTQGAPQETQYF
few,TRBD2,TRBV3-1,TRBJ2-2,18,TGTGCCAGCAGCCAGGGACTAGCGGGGGGTATGTACACCGGGGAGCTGTTTTTT,CASSQGLAGGMYTGELFF
many,-,TRBV5-1,TRBJ1-2,15,TGCGCCAGCAGCTTGGAAACTGGAACTAACTATGGCTACACCTTC,CASSLETGTNYGYTF